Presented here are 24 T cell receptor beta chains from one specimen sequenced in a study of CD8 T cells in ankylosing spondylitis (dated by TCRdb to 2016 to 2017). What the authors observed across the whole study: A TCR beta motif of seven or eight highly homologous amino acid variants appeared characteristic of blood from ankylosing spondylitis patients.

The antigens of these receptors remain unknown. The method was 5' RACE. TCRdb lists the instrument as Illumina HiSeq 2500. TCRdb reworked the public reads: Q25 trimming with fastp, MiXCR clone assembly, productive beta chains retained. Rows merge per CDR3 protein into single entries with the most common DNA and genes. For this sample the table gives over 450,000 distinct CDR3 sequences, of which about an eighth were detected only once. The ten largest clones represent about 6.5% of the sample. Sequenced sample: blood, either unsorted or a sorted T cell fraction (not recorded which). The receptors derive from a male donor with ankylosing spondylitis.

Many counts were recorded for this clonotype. The CDR3 spells CSVVVIRLADNQETQYF. The CDR3, as DNA: TGCAGCGTTGTAGTAATCCGACTAGCGGACAATCAAGAGACCCAGTACTTC. The chain uses TRBV29-1 and TRBJ2-5; 9 bases match TRBD2. This CDR3 has 17 amino acids. Trimming cost V 4 bases and J 2 bases; bases outside gene matches: 14. Germline V CDR1 and CDR2: SQVTM, ANQGSEA.

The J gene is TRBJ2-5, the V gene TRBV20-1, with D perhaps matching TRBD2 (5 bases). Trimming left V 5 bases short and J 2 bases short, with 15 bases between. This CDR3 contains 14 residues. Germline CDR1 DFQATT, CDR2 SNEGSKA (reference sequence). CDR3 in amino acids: CSASKEGRQETQYF. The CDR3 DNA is TGCAGTGCTTCGAAAGAGGGAAGGCAAGAGACCCAGTACTTC.

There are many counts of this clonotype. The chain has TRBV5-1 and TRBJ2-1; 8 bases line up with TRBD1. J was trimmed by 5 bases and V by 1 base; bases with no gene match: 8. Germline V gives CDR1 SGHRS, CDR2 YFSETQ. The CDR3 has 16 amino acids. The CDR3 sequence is CASSLSTGDGNNEQFF. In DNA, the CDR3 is TGCGCCAGCAGCTTGTCGACAGGGGATGGTAACAATGAGCAGTTCTTC.

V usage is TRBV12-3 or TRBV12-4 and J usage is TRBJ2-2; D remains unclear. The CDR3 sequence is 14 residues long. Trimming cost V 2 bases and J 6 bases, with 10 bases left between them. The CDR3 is CASSLQGRAGELFF. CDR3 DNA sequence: TGTGCCAGCAGTTTACAAGGGCGAGCCGGGGAGCTGTTTTTT.

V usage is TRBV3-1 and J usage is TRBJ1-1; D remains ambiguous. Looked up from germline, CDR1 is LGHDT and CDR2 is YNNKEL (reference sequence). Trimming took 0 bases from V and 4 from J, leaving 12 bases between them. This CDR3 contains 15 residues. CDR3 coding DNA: TGTGCCAGCAGCCAAGATTGGATTAGTGGCACTGAAGCTTTCTTT. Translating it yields CASSQDWISGTEAFF.

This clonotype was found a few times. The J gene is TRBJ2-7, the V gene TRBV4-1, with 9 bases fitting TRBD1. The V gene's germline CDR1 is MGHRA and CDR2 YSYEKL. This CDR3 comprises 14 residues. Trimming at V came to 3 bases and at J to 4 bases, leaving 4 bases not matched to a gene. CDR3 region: CASSHGQGWYEQYF. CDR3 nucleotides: TGCGCCAGCAGCCATGGACAGGGGTGGTACGAGCAGTACTTC.

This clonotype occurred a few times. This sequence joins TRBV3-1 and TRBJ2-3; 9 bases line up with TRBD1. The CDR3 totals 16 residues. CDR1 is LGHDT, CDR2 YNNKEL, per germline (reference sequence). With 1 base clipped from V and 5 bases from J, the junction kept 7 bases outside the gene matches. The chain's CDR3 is CASSQGTGVRGDTQYF. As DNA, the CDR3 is TGTGCCAGCAGCCAAGGGACAGGGGTGAGAGGAGATACGCAGTATTTT.

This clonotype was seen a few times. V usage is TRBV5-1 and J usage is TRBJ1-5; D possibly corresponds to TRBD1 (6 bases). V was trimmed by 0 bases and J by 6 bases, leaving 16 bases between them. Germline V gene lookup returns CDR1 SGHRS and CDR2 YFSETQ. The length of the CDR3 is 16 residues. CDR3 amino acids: CASSLGDIGSAQPQHF. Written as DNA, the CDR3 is TGCGCCAGCAGCTTGGGGGACATTGGGTCCGCTCAGCCCCAGCATTTT.

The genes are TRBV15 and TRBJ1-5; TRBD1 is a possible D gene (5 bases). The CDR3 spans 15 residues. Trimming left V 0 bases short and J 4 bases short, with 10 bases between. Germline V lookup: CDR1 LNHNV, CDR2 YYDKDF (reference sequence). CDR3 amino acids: CATSRDLGANQPQHF. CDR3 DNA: TGTGCCACCAGCAGAGATCTCGGGGCGAATCAGCCCCAGCATTTT.

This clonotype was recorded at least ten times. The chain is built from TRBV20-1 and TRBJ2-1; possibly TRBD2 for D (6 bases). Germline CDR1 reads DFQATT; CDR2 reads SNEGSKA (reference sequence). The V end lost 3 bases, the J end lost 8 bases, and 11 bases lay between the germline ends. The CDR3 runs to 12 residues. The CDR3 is CSASGSGDEQFF. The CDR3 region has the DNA TGCAGTGCTAGCGGGTCGGGGGATGAGCAGTTCTTC.

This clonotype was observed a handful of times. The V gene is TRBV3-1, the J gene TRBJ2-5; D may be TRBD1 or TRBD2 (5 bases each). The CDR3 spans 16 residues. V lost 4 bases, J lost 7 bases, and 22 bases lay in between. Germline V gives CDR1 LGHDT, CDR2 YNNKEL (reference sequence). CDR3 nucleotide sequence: TGTGCCAGCAGCCCAGACCGGGACCCCAGCCTCGGGACCCAGTACTTC. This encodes CASSPDRDPSLGTQYF.

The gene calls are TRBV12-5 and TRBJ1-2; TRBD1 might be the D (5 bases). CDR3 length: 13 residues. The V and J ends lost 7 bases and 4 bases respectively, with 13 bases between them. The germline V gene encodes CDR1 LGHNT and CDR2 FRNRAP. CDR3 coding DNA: TGTGCTAGTGCCCCCTCGGGGGGCTATGGCTACACCTTC. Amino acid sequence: CASAPSGGYGYTF.

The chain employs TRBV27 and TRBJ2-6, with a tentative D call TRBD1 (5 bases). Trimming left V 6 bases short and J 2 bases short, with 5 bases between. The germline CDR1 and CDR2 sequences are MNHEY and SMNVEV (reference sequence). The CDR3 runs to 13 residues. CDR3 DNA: TGTGCCAGCAGGACAGCTGGGGCCAACGTCCTGACTTTC. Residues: CASRTAGANVLTF.

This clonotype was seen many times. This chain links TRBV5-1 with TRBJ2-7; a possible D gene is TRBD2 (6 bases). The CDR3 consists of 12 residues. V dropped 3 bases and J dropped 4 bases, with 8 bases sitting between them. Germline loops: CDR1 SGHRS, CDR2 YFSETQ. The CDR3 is CASSSGLYEQYF. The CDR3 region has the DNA TGCGCCAGCAGCTCGGGACTTTACGAGCAGTACTTC.

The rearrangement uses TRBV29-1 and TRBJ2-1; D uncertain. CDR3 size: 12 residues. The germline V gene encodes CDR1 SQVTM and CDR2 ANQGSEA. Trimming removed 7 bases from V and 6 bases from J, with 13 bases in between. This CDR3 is CSGRIQPNEQFF. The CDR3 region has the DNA TGCAGCGGAAGGATCCAGCCCAATGAGCAGTTCTTC.

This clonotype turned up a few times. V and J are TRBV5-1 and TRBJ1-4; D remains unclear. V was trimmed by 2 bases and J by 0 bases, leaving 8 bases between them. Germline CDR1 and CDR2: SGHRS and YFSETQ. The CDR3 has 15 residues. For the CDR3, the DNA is TGCGCCAGCAGCTTCGGAGCGACAACTAATGAAAAACTGTTTTTT. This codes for CASSFGATTNEKLFF. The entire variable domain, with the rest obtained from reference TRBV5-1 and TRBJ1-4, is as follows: KAGVTQTPRYLIKTRGQQVTLSCSPISGHRSVSWYQQTPGQGLQFLFEYFSETQRNKGNFPGRFSGRQFSNSRSEMNVSTLELGDSALYLCASSFGATTNEKLFFGSGTQLSVL.

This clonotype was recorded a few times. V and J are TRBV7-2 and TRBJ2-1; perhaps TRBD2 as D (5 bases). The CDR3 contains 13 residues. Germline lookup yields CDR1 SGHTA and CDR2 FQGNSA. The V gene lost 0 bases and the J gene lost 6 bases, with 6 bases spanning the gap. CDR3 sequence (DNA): TGTGCCAGCAGCTTAGCGGACTTCAATGAGCAGTTCTTC. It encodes CASSLADFNEQFF.

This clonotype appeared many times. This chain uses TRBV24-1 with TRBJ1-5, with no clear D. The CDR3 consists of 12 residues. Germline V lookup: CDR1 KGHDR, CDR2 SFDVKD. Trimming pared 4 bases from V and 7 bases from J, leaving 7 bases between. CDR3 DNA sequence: TGTGCCACCAGTGAGGGTTGGCAGCCCCAGCATTTT. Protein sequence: CATSEGWQPQHF.

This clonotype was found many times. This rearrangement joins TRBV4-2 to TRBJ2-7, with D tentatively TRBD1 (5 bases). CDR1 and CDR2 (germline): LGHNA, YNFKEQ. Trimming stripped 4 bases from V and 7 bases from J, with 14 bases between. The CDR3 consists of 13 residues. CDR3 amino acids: CASSLGAGNEQYF. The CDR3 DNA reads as TGTGCCAGCAGCCTAGGGGCAGGGAATGAGCAGTACTTC.

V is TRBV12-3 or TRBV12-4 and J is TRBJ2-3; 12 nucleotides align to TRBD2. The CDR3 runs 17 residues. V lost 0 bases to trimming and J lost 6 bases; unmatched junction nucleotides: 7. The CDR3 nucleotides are TGTGCCAGCAGTTTAGCGGGCCTAGCGGGAGGGTTGGATACGCAGTATTTT. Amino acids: CASSLAGLAGGLDTQYF.

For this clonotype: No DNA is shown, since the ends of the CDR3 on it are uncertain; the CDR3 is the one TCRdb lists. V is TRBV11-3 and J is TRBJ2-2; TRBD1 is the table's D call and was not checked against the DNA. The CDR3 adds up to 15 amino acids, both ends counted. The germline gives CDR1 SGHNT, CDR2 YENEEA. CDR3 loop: CASSLFLSGAGELFF.

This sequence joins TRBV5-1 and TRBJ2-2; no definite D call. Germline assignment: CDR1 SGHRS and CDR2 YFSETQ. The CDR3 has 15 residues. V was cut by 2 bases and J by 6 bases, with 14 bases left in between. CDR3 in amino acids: CASSFLGGYAGELFF. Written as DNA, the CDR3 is TGCGCCAGCAGCTTCCTCGGCGGCTATGCCGGGGAGCTGTTTTTT.

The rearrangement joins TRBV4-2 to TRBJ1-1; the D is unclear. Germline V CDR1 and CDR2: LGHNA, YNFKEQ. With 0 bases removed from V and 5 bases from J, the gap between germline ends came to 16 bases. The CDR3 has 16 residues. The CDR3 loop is CASSQEGGRSWTEAFF. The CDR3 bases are TGTGCCAGCAGCCAAGAAGGCGGCAGATCATGGACTGAAGCTTTCTTT.

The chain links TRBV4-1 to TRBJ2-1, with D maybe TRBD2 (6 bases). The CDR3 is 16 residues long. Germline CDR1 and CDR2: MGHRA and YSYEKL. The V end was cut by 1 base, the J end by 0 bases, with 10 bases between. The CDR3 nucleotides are TGCGCCAGCAGCCAAGCGACTAGTACCTCCTACAATGAGCAGTTCTTC. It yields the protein CASSQATSTSYNEQFF.